This T cell receptor beta chain was observed in a study of regulatory T cells in long-lasting Graves disease. To make TCR beta libraries, researchers used iRepertoire HTBI primers and Arm-PCR of CDR3 regions. TCRdb fed the multiplex PCR reads into MiXCR, producing one record per CDR3 protein. The data contain approximately 540,000 distinct CDR3 sequences, approximately 12% of them seen just once; the ten biggest clones take up roughly 8.2%. Noted time point: newly diagnosed GD, antithyroid drugs for less than 3 months. There was RNA extracted from PBMCs, and the TCR library was made from it. Guidelines of the American Thyroid Association were used to diagnose Graves' disease. General study findings and limits: Patients with persistent disease shared 2,741 public clonotypes, outpacing the 966 shared by new patients. Favored usage of TRBV28, TRBJ1-2 and TRBJ2-5 was recorded in persistent disease. Lower TCR diversity was seen in persistent Graves' patients than in newly diagnosed ones.

This clonotype was seen at least ten times. Its antigen is still unknown. Trimming left V 3 bases short and J 2 bases short, with 14 bases between. The CDR3 is 15 amino acids. These data also featured in a second study, about T cells in Graves' hyperthyroidism and ophthalmopathy.

The clonotype was recovered from a woman aged 25-40 years with Graves disease. The V gene is TRBV12-3 or TRBV12-4, the J gene TRBJ2-7; D could derive from TRBD1 or TRBD2 (5 bases each). The sample in question was peripheral blood mononuclear cells (PBMCs), obtained at new diagnosis, from a patient treated with antithyroid drugs. In nucleotides, the CDR3 is TGTGCCAGCAGTTTCCTATTTTCGGGGCCCTACGAGCAGTACTTC. Translating gives CASSFLFSGPYEQYF.